These T cell receptor beta chains were read from a single sample in a study of regulatory T cells in long-lasting Graves disease. From the multiplex PCR reads, TCRdb called clonotypes with MiXCR, one entry per CDR3 protein. The profile covers roughly 300,000 distinct CDR3 sequences, with around a fifth appearing a single time and around 30% taken by the ten largest. The material was peripheral blood mononuclear cells (PBMCs), obtained when the disease was refractory, from a patient treated with antithyroid drugs. The receptor source for this set is a female donor with Graves disease. CDR3s include the opening cysteine and the closing phenylalanine or tryptophan. A D gene is named only where the DNA matches it firmly. Clone size is not always given. Where it is, it says once, few, many or a class for expanded clones.

length	size	D	V	J	CDR3	DNA
16	few	NA	TRBV28	TRBJ1-5	CASSPFRGQGNQPQHF	TGTGCCAGCAGTCCGTTTAGGGGCCAGGGCAATCAGCCCCAGCATTTT
13	few	NA	TRBV6-2/TRBV6-3	TRBJ1-5	CASSYSAVQPQHF	TGTGCCAGCAGTTACTCAGCCGTTCAGCCCCAGCATTTT
14	once	NA	TRBV7-9	TRBJ2-2	CASSLDTGTGELFF	TGTGCCAGCAGCTTAGACACCGGCACCGGGGAGCTGTTTTTT
13	NA	TRBD2	TRBV12-3/TRBV12-4	TRBJ2-2	CASRGLAGGELFF	TGTGCCAGCAGGGGACTAGCGGGCGGGGAGCTGTTTTTT
14	NA	NA	TRBV6-9	TRBJ2-7	CACSYDEGLYEQYF	TGTGCCTGCAGTTACGACGAGGGGCTCTACGAGCAGTACTTC
15	NA	TRBD1	TRBV10-3	TRBJ2-7	CAINEQGQGRYEQYF	TGTGCCATCAACGAGCAGGGACAGGGCCGATACGAGCAGTACTTC
11	NA	NA	TRBV29-1	TRBJ1-1	CSVEWVTEAFF	TGCAGCGTTGAATGGGTAACTGAAGCTTTCTTT
14	NA	TRBD2	TRBV25-1	TRBJ2-1	CASRLAGGRDEQFF	TGTGCCAGCAGACTAGCGGGGGGGCGGGATGAGCAGTTCTTC
16	many	NA	TRBV7-2	TRBJ2-2	CASSWTSTRSTGELFF	TGTGCCAGCAGTTGGACGTCAACTAGGAGCACCGGGGAGCTGTTTTTT
13	many	NA	TRBV18	TRBJ1-6	CASSASENSPLHF	TGTGCCAGCTCAGCGTCAGAGAATTCACCCCTCCACTTT
13	NA	NA	TRBV5-1	TRBJ1-1	CASSWAGGSEAFF	TGCGCCAGCAGCTGGGCGGGGGGCTCTGAAGCTTTCTTT
13	NA	NA	TRBV20-1	TRBJ1-1	CSAPAPARPEAFF	TGCAGTGCTCCCGCACCGGCGAGGCCTGAAGCTTTCTTT
13	many	TRBD1	TRBV20-1	TRBJ2-5	CSAISDRGETQYF	TGCAGTGCTATATCGGACAGGGGTGAGACCCAGTACTTC
14	NA	NA	TRBV6-1	TRBJ2-1	CASSGTGNYNEQFF	TGTGCCAGCAGTGGGACTGGAAACTACAATGAGCAGTTCTTC
13	NA	TRBD1	TRBV9	TRBJ2-7	CASSPQTGSEQYF	TGTGCCAGCAGCCCCCAGACAGGGAGCGAGCAGTACTTC
14	many	NA	TRBV30	TRBJ1-1	CAWSVNRRNTEAFF	TGTGCCTGGAGTGTTAACAGACGGAACACTGAAGCTTTCTTT
15	many	NA	TRBV28	TRBJ2-7	CASSSGGPLSYEQYF	TGTGCCAGCAGTTCCGGGGGGCCCCTCTCCTACGAGCAGTACTTC
19	NA	TRBD2	TRBV25-1	TRBJ2-2	CASSESPGASGSATGELFF	TGTGCCAGCAGTGAATCTCCAGGGGCTAGCGGGAGTGCCACCGGGGAGCTGTTTTTT
15	few	TRBD1	TRBV6-1	TRBJ1-2	CASSQGDRRYYGYTF	TGTGCCAGCAGCCAGGGGGACAGGCGGTACTATGGCTACACCTTC
14	NA	NA	TRBV9	TRBJ2-6	CASSVGLGANVLTF	TGTGCCAGCAGCGTAGGCTTAGGGGCCAACGTCCTGACTTTC
14	many	NA	TRBV11-3	TRBJ2-5	CASSRLGVEETQYF	TGTGCCAGCAGCCGCCTCGGGGTGGAGGAGACCCAGTACTTC
15	few	NA	TRBV15	TRBJ1-4	CATSNWGAGDEKLFF	TGTGCCACCAGCAATTGGGGGGCAGGGGATGAAAAACTGTTTTTT
13	few	NA	TRBV14	TRBJ2-2	CASRRQGPGELFF	TGTGCCAGCAGGCGCCAGGGACCCGGGGAGCTGTTTTTT
15	many	TRBD1	TRBV7-8	TRBJ2-7	CASSPNRGSLYEQYF	TGTGCCAGCAGCCCCAACAGGGGTTCTTTGTACGAGCAGTACTTC
17	NA	TRBD2	TRBV20-1	TRBJ2-1	CSARDGLAGVLGNEQFF	TGCAGTGCTAGAGACGGACTAGCGGGAGTTTTGGGGAATGAGCAGTTCTTC
15	NA	TRBD2	TRBV28	TRBJ2-3	CASSSGLAGEDTQYF	TGTGCCAGCAGTTCAGGACTAGCGGGAGAAGATACGCAGTATTTT
14	many	TRBD2	TRBV10-3	TRBJ2-7	CAISPGTSGYEQYF	TGTGCCATCAGCCCCGGGACTAGCGGTTACGAGCAGTACTTC
17	many	TRBD2	TRBV28	TRBJ2-2	CASSRLAGGPNTGELFF	TGTGCCAGCAGTCGACTAGCGGGAGGGCCGAACACCGGGGAGCTGTTTTTT
17	many	NA	TRBV10-3	TRBJ2-6	CAISRDRQISGANVLTF	TGTGCCATCAGCCGGGACCGACAAATCTCTGGGGCCAACGTCCTGACTTTC
14	few	TRBD1	TRBV4-2	TRBJ1-1	CASSQEGQGGEAFF	TGTGCCAGCAGCCAAGAGGGACAGGGCGGTGAAGCTTTCTTT
16	NA	NA	TRBV30	TRBJ2-4	CAWSVLGAGAKNIQYF	TGTGCCTGGAGTGTTCTGGGGGCGGGGGCCAAAAACATTCAGTACTTC
14	many	NA	TRBV2	TRBJ1-5	CASSLPGPREPQHF	TGTGCCAGCAGTCTCCCGGGACCGAGGGAGCCCCAGCATTTT
14	many	NA	TRBV6-1	TRBJ1-2	CASTPSWGTYGYTF	TGTGCCAGCACTCCCTCGTGGGGAACCTATGGCTACACCTTC
18	NA	TRBD2	TRBV6-1	TRBJ2-2	CASPPSQEGWLAGGELFF	TGTGCCAGTCCACCTTCACAGGAGGGATGGTTAGCGGGCGGGGAGCTGTTTTTT
15	few	NA	TRBV15	TRBJ1-4	CATSRDGMVLEKLFF	TGTGCCACCAGCAGAGATGGAATGGTCCTTGAAAAACTGTTTTTT
15	NA	TRBD2	TRBV30	TRBJ2-1	CAWSPLGLADNEQFF	TGTGCCTGGAGTCCCCTGGGACTAGCAGACAATGAGCAGTTCTTC
18	once	NA	TRBV19	TRBJ2-1	CASSNPLRATSSYNEQFF	TGTGCCAGTAGTAACCCCCTGAGAGCAACGAGCTCCTACAATGAGCAGTTCTTC
15	many	NA	TRBV3-1	TRBJ1-1	CASSQDTPRGLGAFF	TGTGCCAGCAGCCAAGATACCCCCCGAGGCCTGGGAGCTTTCTTT
15	many	NA	TRBV28	TRBJ1-5	CASSGGGFSNQPQHF	TGTGCCAGCAGCGGTGGGGGATTTAGCAATCAGCCCCAGCATTTT
19	many	NA	TRBV7-2	TRBJ1-6	CASSHELPPLSSYNSPLHF	TGTGCCAGCAGCCACGAGTTGCCTCCACTTAGCTCCTATAATTCACCCCTCCACTTT
16	NA	NA	TRBV12-5	TRBJ1-1	CASGPWTARANTEAFF	TGTGCTAGTGGTCCCTGGACCGCCCGGGCCAACACTGAAGCTTTCTTT
14	NA	NA	TRBV19	TRBJ2-7	CASSPPHGPYEQYF	TGTGCCAGTAGCCCGCCCCACGGCCCCTACGAGCAGTACTTC
14	NA	NA	TRBV5-1	TRBJ2-7	CASSLVPSSYEQYF	TGCGCCAGCAGCTTGGTACCCAGTAGCTACGAGCAGTACTTC
13	many	TRBD1	TRBV6-1	TRBJ1-4	CASRTGLGEKLFF	TGTGCCAGCAGGACAGGGTTAGGGGAAAAACTGTTTTTT
15	many	NA	TRBV6-9	TRBJ1-6	CASSYPPGLNSPLHF	TGTGCCAGCAGTTACCCACCGGGTCTCAATTCACCCCTCCACTTT
12	NA	NA	TRBV5-5	TRBJ2-2	CASKPGAGELFF	TGTGCCAGCAAGCCCGGGGCTGGGGAGCTGTTTTTT
18	many	NA	TRBV6-2/TRBV6-3	TRBJ2-2	CASSSFPGLSWGTGELFF	TGTGCCAGCAGTTCATTTCCCGGACTGTCTTGGGGCACCGGGGAGCTGTTTTTT
12	many	NA	TRBV11-1	TRBJ1-1	CASSLRGSEAFF	TGTGCCAGCAGCTTAAGAGGCTCTGAAGCTTTCTTT
13	few	NA	TRBV6-1	TRBJ2-7	CASSGIRGNEQYF	TGTGCCAGCAGTGGAATCAGGGGTAACGAGCAGTACTTC
14	NA	NA	TRBV19	TRBJ2-7	CASRRAQGGHEQYF	TGTGCCAGTAGACGAGCCCAGGGGGGTCACGAGCAGTACTTC
12	NA	NA	TRBV7-9	TRBJ2-4	CASSLQGNIQYF	TGTGCCAGCAGCTTGCAGGGGAACATTCAGTACTTC
13	NA	NA	TRBV10-3	TRBJ1-1	CAISDELNTEAFF	TGTGCCATCAGTGATGAGTTGAACACTGAAGCTTTCTTT
14	many	NA	TRBV12-3/TRBV12-4	TRBJ1-5	CASSGGDSNQPQHF	TGTGCCAGCTCTGGAGGGGATAGCAATCAGCCCCAGCATTTT
22	few	NA	TRBV2	TRBJ1-5	CASGDGEGRFVKPSLSNQPQHF	TGTGCCAGCGGGGACGGTGAGGGTCGGTTTGTGAAACCCTCCCTTAGCAATCAGCCCCAGCATTTT
13	NA	NA	TRBV28	TRBJ1-6	CASRGPYNSPLHF	TGTGCCAGCCGGGGGCCTTATAATTCACCCCTCCACTTT
15	few	TRBD1	TRBV7-9	TRBJ2-1	CASSPYRTGYNEQFF	TGTGCCAGCAGCCCCTACCGGACAGGATACAATGAGCAGTTCTTC
13	NA	TRBD1	TRBV30	TRBJ1-2	CACRDSVNYGYTF	TGTGCCTGCCGGGACAGTGTTAACTATGGCTACACCTTC
15	NA	NA	TRBV18	TRBJ2-5	CASSPQEREIETQYF	TGTGCCAGCTCACCACAGGAGAGGGAAATAGAGACCCAGTACTTC
17	NA	TRBD2	TRBV3-1	TRBJ2-3	CASSQGGSGRGTDTQYF	TGTGCCAGCAGCCAAGGCGGAAGCGGGAGAGGGACAGATACGCAGTATTTT